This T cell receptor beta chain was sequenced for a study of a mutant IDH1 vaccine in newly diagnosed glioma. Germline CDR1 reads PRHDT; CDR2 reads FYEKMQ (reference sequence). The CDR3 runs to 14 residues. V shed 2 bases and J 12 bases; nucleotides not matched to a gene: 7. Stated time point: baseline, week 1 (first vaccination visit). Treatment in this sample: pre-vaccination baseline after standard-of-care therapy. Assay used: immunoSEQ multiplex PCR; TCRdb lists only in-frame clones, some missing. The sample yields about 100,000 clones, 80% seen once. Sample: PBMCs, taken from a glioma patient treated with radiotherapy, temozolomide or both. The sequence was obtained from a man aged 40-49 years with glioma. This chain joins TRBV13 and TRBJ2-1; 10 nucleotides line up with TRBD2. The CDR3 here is CASSLPAGGPRQFF. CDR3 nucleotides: TGTGCCAGCAGCTTACCAGCGGGGGGGCCACGGCAGTTCTTC.